The 23 T cell receptor beta chains in this list originate from one sample, sequenced in a study of CD8+CD57+ T cells in acquired aplastic anemia. Individuals selected for sequencing had exhibited CD8+CD57+ cell expansion on flow cytometry. TCR beta VDJ and CDR3 profiling used genomic DNA as template. Via MiXCR, TCRdb re-called the reads, giving one row per CDR3 protein. The table lists 200,000 to 300,000 distinct CDR3 sequences, around half of them singletons. Sequencing was carried out using sorted CD4+, CD8+, or CD8+CD57+ T cells (not recorded which) from PBMCs. These receptors all stem from a human donor with aplastic anemia.

Many counts were recorded for this clonotype. This chain joins TRBV7-9 and TRBJ2-7; D assignment may be TRBD1 or TRBD2 (5 bases each). Germline CDR1 SEHNR, CDR2 FQNEAQ (reference sequence). CDR3 length equals 16 residues. The germline V and J ends were trimmed by 4 bases and 3 bases, with 19 bases remaining between them. CDR3 DNA: TGTGCCAGCAGCTCCAAACTAGAGAGGGGTTTCTACGAGCAGTACTTC. The encoded protein is CASSSKLERGFYEQYF.

This sequence joins TRBV10-3 and TRBJ2-7; 8 bases are shared with TRBD1. The V gene end was trimmed by 3 bases and the J gene end by 0 bases; junction bases not matched to a gene: 7. Germline V gives CDR1 ENHRY, CDR2 SYGVKD. The CDR3 sequence is 16 residues long. CDR3 amino acids: CAISDPGQGNSYEQYF. CDR3 DNA sequence: TGTGCCATCAGTGATCCCGGACAGGGAAACTCCTACGAGCAGTACTTC.

The rearrangement joins TRBV7-3 to TRBJ2-7; 9 nucleotides align to TRBD1. Trimming took 5 bases from V and 4 from J; bases not matched to a gene: 6. CDR3 length: 14 residues. Looked up from germline, CDR1 is SGHTA and CDR2 is FQGTGA. CDR3 residues: CASSGGTGPYEQYF. Here the CDR3 DNA reads TGTGCCAGCAGCGGGGGGACAGGGCCATACGAGCAGTACTTC. Filled out from reference TRBV7-3 and TRBJ2-7, the complete variable domain reads GAGVSQTPSNKVTEKGKYVELRCDPISGHTALYWYRQSLGQGPEFLIYFQGTGAADDSGLPNDRFFAVRPEGSVSTLKIQRTERGDSAVYLCASSGGTGPYEQYFGPGTRLTVT.

This clonotype was recorded once. The V and J genes are TRBV7-8 and TRBJ2-7, with 10 bases identical to TRBD2. The length of the CDR3 is 12 residues. The V gene's germline CDR1 is SGHVS and CDR2 FQNEAQ. This CDR3 is CAASGSSYEQYF. The CDR3, as DNA: TGTGCGGCTAGCGGGAGCTCCTACGAGCAGTACTTC.

This clonotype came up once. V usage is TRBV7-6 and J usage is TRBJ2-1, with no clear D. Between the trimmed V and J ends, which lost 6 bases and 6 bases, there was a span of 18 bases. The CDR3 runs to 15 residues. Germline V gives CDR1 SGHVS, CDR2 FNYEAQ. This chain's CDR3 is CASSLSFIQTNEQFF. Written as DNA, the CDR3 is TGTGCCAGCAGTTTATCGTTTATCCAGACCAATGAGCAGTTCTTC.

This clonotype has just a few counts. The chain links TRBV20-1 to TRBJ2-7; 14 bases are a match to TRBD2. The CDR3 has 14 residues. Trimming at V came to 4 bases and at J to 5 bases, leaving 4 bases not matched to a gene. Germline V gives CDR1 DFQATT, CDR2 SNEGSKA (reference sequence). CDR3 sequence reads: CSAKGTSGRNEQYF. In DNA, the CDR3 is TGCAGTGCTAAGGGGACTAGCGGGAGAAACGAGCAGTACTTC.

This clonotype turned up a few times. A much larger clone lies one base from this, so it may be a read error. The chain joins TRBV19 to TRBJ2-1, with no clear D. The CDR3 contains 13 residues. CDR1 and CDR2 from the germline V gene are LNHDA and SQIVND (reference sequence). CDR3 protein: CAGSIDPYNEQFF. Here the CDR3 DNA reads TGTGCCGGTAGTATAGACCCCTACAATGAGCAGTTCTTC.

This sequence joins TRBV7-9 and TRBJ2-3; no reliable D call. This CDR3 has 13 residues. Germline V gives CDR1 SEHNR, CDR2 FQNEAQ (reference sequence). The V gene lost 5 bases and the J gene lost 0 bases, with 6 bases spanning the gap. The CDR3 region has the DNA TGTGCCAGCAGCATAGAAAGCACAGATACGCAGTATTTT. Its protein is CASSIESTDTQYF.

The V and J genes are TRBV29-1 and TRBJ2-5, with D possibly TRBD2 on 5 matching bases. Trimming stripped 4 bases from V and 2 bases from J, with 11 bases between. The CDR3 runs to 13 residues. Germline lookup yields CDR1 SQVTM and CDR2 ANQGSEA. CDR3 sequence: CSVAGSLQETQYF. The CDR3 bases are TGCAGCGTTGCGGGGTCACTTCAAGAGACCCAGTACTTC.

This clonotype was seen at least ten times. J is TRBJ2-7 and V is TRBV2; 7 bases line up with TRBD1. The CDR3 is 16 amino acids. Germline V gene data show CDR1 as SNHLY and CDR2 as FYNNEI. Trimming cost V 4 bases and J 5 bases; bases outside gene matches: 14. CDR3: CASSATVTGLVDEQYF. CDR3 nucleotide sequence: TGTGCCAGCAGTGCAACCGTGACAGGGTTGGTCGACGAGCAGTACTTC. The whole variable domain, remainder taken from reference TRBV2 and TRBJ2-7, is EPEVTQTPSHQVTQMGQEVILRCVPISNHLYFYWYRQILGQKVEFLVSFYNNEISEKSEIFDDQFSVERPDGSNFTLKIRSTKLEDSAMYFCASSATVTGLVDEQYFGPGTRLTVT.

This clonotype was recorded at least ten times. V is TRBV4-1 and J is TRBJ2-7; D not resolved. The CDR3 runs to 17 residues. Trimming cost V 1 base and J 2 bases, with 18 bases left between them. From germline, CDR1 is MGHRA and CDR2 YSYEKL. CDR3 amino acids: CASSQVIVGNSPYEQYF. The CDR3 bases are TGCGCCAGCAGCCAAGTGATAGTCGGAAACTCACCCTACGAGCAGTACTTC.

This clonotype came up many times. This chain links TRBV24-1 with TRBJ2-5, with D perhaps matching TRBD1 (6 bases). The CDR3 length is 14 residues. Germline loops: CDR1 KGHDR, CDR2 SFDVKD. Trimming stripped 4 bases from V and 3 bases from J, with 11 bases between. CDR3 protein: CATSDSGHEETQYF. CDR3 in DNA: TGTGCCACCAGTGACTCGGGACACGAAGAGACCCAGTACTTC.

In the case of this clonotype: The CDR3 end shows no conserved phenylalanine or tryptophan, and so a read error is likely. It is unclear where the CDR3 begins or ends on the DNA, so no DNA is shown, and the CDR3 is as TCRdb lists it. The chain carries TRBV7-9 and TRBJ1-1. The CDR3 extends over 12 residues, inclusive of both ends. CDR1 is SEHNR, CDR2 FQNEAQ, per germline (reference sequence). The CDR3 protein is CASSQLNTEASL.

The J gene is TRBJ1-2, the V gene TRBV24-1, with 8 nucleotides matching TRBD1. J gave up 4 bases and V 2 bases, and 5 bases lay outside the gene matches. This CDR3 is 15 amino acids long. In germline, CDR1 is KGHDR, CDR2 SFDVKD. CDR3 region: CATSDSHDRGYGYTF. For the CDR3, the DNA is TGTGCCACCAGTGATTCTCATGACAGGGGCTATGGCTACACCTTC.

The genes are TRBV10-3 and TRBJ1-2; unclear D gene. The V end lost 3 bases, the J end lost 6 bases, and 11 bases lay between the germline ends. Germline assignment: CDR1 ENHRY and CDR2 SYGVKD. CDR3 length: 13 amino acids. The CDR3 loop is CAISDGREDGYTF. CDR3 sequence (DNA): TGTGCCATCAGTGACGGTAGGGAGGATGGCTACACCTTC.

This clonotype was detected ten times or more. V usage is TRBV6-6 and J usage is TRBJ2-7, with D hard to call. This CDR3 is 13 amino acids long. Germline V gives CDR1 MNHNY, CDR2 SVGAGI (reference sequence). The V end was cut by 2 bases, the J end by 1 base, with 6 bases between. The CDR3 region is CASSYVTSYEQYF. The CDR3 coding sequence is TGTGCCAGCAGTTACGTGACTTCCTACGAGCAGTACTTC.

This clonotype was seen only once. The junction departs from the called germline gene at one end, perhaps through a read error. This rearrangement joins TRBV7-3 to TRBJ2-3, with 8 bases fitting TRBD1. This CDR3 is built from 16 residues. Germline V gene lookup returns CDR1 SGHTA and CDR2 FQGTGA. CDR3 nucleotide sequence: TGCGCCAGCAGCCTGCCCCTGGACAGGGAGACAGATACGCAGTATTTT. As protein: CASSLPLDRETDTQYF.

This clonotype has a handful of counts. A much larger clonotype is one base distant, so this may be a read error. The rearrangement links TRBV20-1 to TRBJ1-5; 9 nucleotides agree with TRBD1. Germline CDR1 DFQATT, CDR2 SNEGSKA (reference sequence). The CDR3 sequence is 17 residues long. Trimming cost V 1 base and J 2 bases; bases outside gene matches: 9. The CDR3 region is CSARGVQGAGGNQPQHF. DNA for the CDR3: TGCAGTGCTAGAGGCGTACAGGGGGCAGGGGGCAATCAGCCCCAGCATTTT.

The rearrangement links TRBV19 to TRBJ1-6; D is possibly TRBD1 (6 bases). With 7 bases removed from V and 8 bases from J, the gap between germline ends came to 15 bases. The CDR3 has 14 residues. Germline-derived CDR1 and CDR2 are LNHDA and SQIVND (reference sequence). The CDR3 here is CASNGEWGHSPLHF. The CDR3 bases are TGTGCCAGTAACGGCGAATGGGGGCATTCACCCCTCCACTTT.

J is TRBJ2-7 and V is TRBV29-1, with a tentative D call TRBD1 (6 bases). Germline V lookup: CDR1 SQVTM, CDR2 ANQGSEA. This CDR3 comprises 15 residues. V lost 6 bases, J lost 7 bases, and 25 bases lay in between. CDR3 sequence reads: CSVGLSGHYYNEQYF. The CDR3 coding sequence is TGCAGCGTCGGACTCTCGGGACATTACTACAATGAGCAGTACTTC.

This clonotype was recorded a few times. The chain uses TRBV19 and TRBJ1-5; 9 bases are a match to TRBD1. The CDR3 is 15 residues long. Germline V CDR1 and CDR2: LNHDA, SQIVND (reference sequence). J lost 2 bases, V lost 4 bases, and 3 bases had no gene match. Written as DNA, the CDR3 is TGTGCCAGTAGTACAGACAGGGGGGGCAATCAGCCCCAGCATTTT. Encoded protein: CASSTDRGGNQPQHF.

The chain combines TRBV5-1 with TRBJ1-2; D remains ambiguous. V was pared by 4 bases and J by 9 bases, with 16 bases between. Germline CDR1 SGHRS, CDR2 YFSETQ. This CDR3 is built from 13 residues. The CDR3 region has the DNA TGCGCCAGCAGCCAAGGACGGGCGGGAAGCTACACCTTC. Amino acid sequence: CASSQGRAGSYTF.

The table lists this clonotype with many counts. The genes are TRBV9 and TRBJ1-2, with 10 bases fitting TRBD1. This CDR3 comprises 14 residues. Per the germline V gene, CDR1 is SGDLS and CDR2 is YYNGEE. Trimming removed 4 bases from V and 8 bases from J; junction bases left unmatched: 8. CDR3: CASSPDRGPLGYTF. CDR3 in DNA: TGTGCCAGCAGCCCTGACAGGGGGCCGCTGGGCTACACCTTC.